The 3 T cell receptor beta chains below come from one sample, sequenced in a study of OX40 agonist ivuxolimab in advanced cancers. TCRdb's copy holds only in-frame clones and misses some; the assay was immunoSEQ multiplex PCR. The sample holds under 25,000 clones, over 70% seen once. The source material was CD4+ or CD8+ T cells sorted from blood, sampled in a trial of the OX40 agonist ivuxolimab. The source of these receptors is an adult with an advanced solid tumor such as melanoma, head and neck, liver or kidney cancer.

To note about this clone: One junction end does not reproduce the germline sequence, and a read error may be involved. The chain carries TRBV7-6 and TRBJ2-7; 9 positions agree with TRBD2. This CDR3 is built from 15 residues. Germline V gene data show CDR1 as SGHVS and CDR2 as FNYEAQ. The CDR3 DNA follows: TGTGCCAGCAGATTAGACGCGGGAGGGTCCTACGAGCAGTACTTC. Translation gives CASRLDAGGSYEQYF.

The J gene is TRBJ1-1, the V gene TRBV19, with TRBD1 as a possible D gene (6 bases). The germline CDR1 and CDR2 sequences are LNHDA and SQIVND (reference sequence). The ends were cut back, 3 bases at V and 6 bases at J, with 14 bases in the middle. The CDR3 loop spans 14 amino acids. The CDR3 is CASSISSGAAEAFF. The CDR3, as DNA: TGTGCCAGTAGTATCTCGTCGGGGGCCGCTGAAGCTTTCTTT.

The CDR3 region is CASSITEGGAEQYF. The CDR3 coding sequence is TGTGCCAGCAGCATAACAGAGGGGGGAGCGGAGCAGTACTTC. The chain couples TRBV7-8 to TRBJ2-5; TRBD1 or TRBD2 may be the D gene (6 bases each). With 5 bases removed from V and 11 bases from J, the gap between germline ends came to 21 bases. The CDR3 totals 14 residues. Germline CDR1 reads SGHVS; CDR2 reads FQNEAQ.